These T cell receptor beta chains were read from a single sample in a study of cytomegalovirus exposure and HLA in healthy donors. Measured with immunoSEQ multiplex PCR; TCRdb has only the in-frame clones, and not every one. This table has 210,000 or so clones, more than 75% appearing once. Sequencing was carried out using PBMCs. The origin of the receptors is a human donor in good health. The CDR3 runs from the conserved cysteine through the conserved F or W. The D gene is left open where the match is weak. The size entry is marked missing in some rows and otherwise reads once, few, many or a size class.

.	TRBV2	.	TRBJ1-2	TGTGCCAGCATGACAACAGGGATCTATGGCTACACCTTC	CASMTTGIYGYTF
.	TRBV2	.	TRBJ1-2	TGTGCCAGCAGGGGGCCCTCGGCGGCTGTCTATGGCTACACCTTC	CASRGPSAAVYGYTF
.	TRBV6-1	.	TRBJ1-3	TGTGCCAGCAGTGAACGGGGCTCTGGAAACACCATATATTTT	CASSERGSGNTIYF
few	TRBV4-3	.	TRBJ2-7	TGCGCCAGCAGCCAATTGGTAGCGAGTACCTACGAGCAGTACTTC	CASSQLVASTYEQYF
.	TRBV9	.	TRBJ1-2	TGTGCCAGCAGCGCCCGGTTGATTAACTATGGCTACACCTTC	CASSARLINYGYTF
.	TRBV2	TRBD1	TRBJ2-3	TGTGCCAGCACCCTCGACAGGGGAGGCACAGATACGCAGTATTTT	CASTLDRGGTDTQYF
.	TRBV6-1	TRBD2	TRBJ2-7	TGTGCCAGCAGTGGGACTAGCGGCGAGCAGTACTTC	CASSGTSGEQYF
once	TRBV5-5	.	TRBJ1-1	TGTGCCAGCAGCTTGCGGACAGCGAACACTGAAGCTTTCTTT	CASSLRTANTEAFF
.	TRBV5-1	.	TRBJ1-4	TGCGCCAGCGACGAGACAGCAACAACTAATGAAAAACTGTTTTTT	CASDETATTNEKLFF
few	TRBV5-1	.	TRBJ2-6	TGCGCCAGCAGCTTTTACCAGGAATTGTCTGGGGCCAACGTCCTGACTTTC	CASSFYQELSGANVLTF
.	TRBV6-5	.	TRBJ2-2	TGTGCCAGCAGTAGGGGGAGCGGGGAGCTGTTTTTT	CASSRGSGELFF
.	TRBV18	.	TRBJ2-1	TGTGCCAGCTCACCGTCGCGGGAAAATGAGCAGTTCTTC	CASSPSRENEQFF
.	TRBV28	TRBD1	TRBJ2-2	TGTGCCAGCAGTCCTGGACAGGGGGCGCAGGGGGAGCTGTTTTTT	CASSPGQGAQGELFF
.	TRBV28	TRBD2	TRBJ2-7	TGTGCCAGCAGCCCCGCCCTAGCGGGGAACTACGAGCAGTACTTC	CASSPALAGNYEQYF